This T cell receptor beta chain was recorded in a study of response to subunit inactivated influenza vaccine. Notes on the study in general: Authors suggested each seasonal flu vaccination may recruit only limited numbers of new T cells.

TCRdb reprocessed the RT-PCR reads via MiXCR and lists one record per CDR3 protein. This table has 600,000 to 850,000 distinct CDR3 sequences, approximately 15% appearing once. Germline V gives CDR1 ENHRY, CDR2 SYGVKD. The CDR3 sequence is 16 residues long. The junction had 2 bases not matched to a gene; V was cut back by 2 bases and J by 0 bases. In the case of this clonotype: Its antigen is undetermined.

The sequences come from PBMCs from blood, collected about 14 days before vaccination. The receptor comes from a man aged 45-65 years who received an inactivated influenza vaccine. The rearrangement joins TRBV10-3 to TRBJ2-1, with 9 nucleotides matching TRBD2. CDR3 DNA: TGTGCCATCAGTGAGGTACTAGCGGGCTCCTACAATGAGCAGTTCTTC. It encodes CAISEVLAGSYNEQFF.